Sequencing of this T cell receptor beta chain was carried out in a study of T cell changes during pregnancy in multiple sclerosis. There are 13 residues in the CDR3. CDR1 and CDR2 from the germline V gene are ENHRY and SYGVKD. V was clipped by 0 bases and J by 1 base, with 4 bases between them. This table comes from immunoSEQ multiplex PCR, and its TCRdb copy is limited to in-frame clones, with some not included. Of about 49,000 clones in the sample, about 95% were seen once. The sequence derives from a female donor with multiple sclerosis, enrolled in a pregnancy study. The chain has TRBV10-3 and TRBJ2-7; D remains unclear. The sequencing used CD8+ T cells from peripheral blood mononuclear cells, collected in the first trimester of pregnancy. The CDR3 spells CAISESVSYEQYF. Here the CDR3 DNA reads TGTGCCATCAGTGAGTCCGTATCCTACGAGCAGTACTTC.